This TCR beta chain was recovered during a study of blood T cell repertoires in COVID-19. Recruitment covered about 25 US areas and drew participants whose ages spanned about 18 to 100 years. TCRdb's table, derived via immunoSEQ multiplex PCR, lists solely in-frame clones and lacks some. Altogether 250,000 to 350,000 clones are present, approximately 85% being singletons, with the ten largest covering 4% to 4.5%. This clone was seen a few times. This TCR derives from a woman between 25 and 40 years old who had recovered from COVID-19. The specimen sequenced was PBMCs or T cells enriched from blood (not recorded which).

CDR3 coding DNA: TGTGCCAGCAGCCTAGCGGGTACTGGGGAGCAGTACTTC. As protein: CASSLAGTGEQYF. V is TRBV2 and J is TRBJ2-7; TRBD2 agrees at 8 bases. This CDR3 spans 13 amino acids. Germline CDR1 SNHLY, CDR2 FYNNEI. Germline trimming cut 6 bases from V and 7 bases from J; bases unmatched to any gene: 8.